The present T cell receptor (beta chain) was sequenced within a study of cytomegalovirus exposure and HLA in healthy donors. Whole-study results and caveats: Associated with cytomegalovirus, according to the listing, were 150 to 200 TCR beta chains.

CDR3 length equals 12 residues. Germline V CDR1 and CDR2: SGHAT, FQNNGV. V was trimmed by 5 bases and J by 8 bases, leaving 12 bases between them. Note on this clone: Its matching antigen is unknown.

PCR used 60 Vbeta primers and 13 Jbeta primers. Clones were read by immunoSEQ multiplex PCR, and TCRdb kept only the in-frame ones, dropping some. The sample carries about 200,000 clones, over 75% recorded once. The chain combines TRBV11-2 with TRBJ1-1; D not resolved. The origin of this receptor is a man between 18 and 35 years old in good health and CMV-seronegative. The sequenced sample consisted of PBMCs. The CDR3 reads CASSNSAGEAFF. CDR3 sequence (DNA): TGTGCCAGCAGCAATTCCGCAGGAGAAGCTTTCTTT.